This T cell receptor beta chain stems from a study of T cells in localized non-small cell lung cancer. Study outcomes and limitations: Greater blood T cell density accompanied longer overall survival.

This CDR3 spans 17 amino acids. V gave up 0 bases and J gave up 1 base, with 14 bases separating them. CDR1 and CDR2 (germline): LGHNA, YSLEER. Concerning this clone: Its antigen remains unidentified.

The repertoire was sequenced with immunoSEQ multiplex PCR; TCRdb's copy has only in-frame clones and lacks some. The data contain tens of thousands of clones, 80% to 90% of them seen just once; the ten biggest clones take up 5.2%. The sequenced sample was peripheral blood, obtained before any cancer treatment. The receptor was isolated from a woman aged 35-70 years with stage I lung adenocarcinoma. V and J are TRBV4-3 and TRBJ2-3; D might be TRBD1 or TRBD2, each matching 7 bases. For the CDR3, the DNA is TGCGCCAGCAGCCAAGAAGGGGGCGGGGGCCGCACAGATACGCAGTATTTT. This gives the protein CASSQEGGGGRTDTQYF.